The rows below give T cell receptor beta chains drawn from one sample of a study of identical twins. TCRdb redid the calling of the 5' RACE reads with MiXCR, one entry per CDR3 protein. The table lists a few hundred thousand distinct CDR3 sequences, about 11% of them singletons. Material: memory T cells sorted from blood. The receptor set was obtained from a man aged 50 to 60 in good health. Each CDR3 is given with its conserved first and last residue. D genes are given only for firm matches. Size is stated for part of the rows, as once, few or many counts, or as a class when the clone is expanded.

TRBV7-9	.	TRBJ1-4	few	TGTGCCAGCAGCTTAGTTCGTCCTAATGAAAAACTGTTTTTT	CASSLVRPNEKLFF
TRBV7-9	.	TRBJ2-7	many	TGTGCCAGCAGCCCGCCAGCGTACGAGCAGTACTTC	CASSPPAYEQYF
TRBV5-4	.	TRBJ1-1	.	TGTGCCAGCAGAGGGGGACTGAACACTGAAGCTTTCTTT	CASRGGLNTEAFF
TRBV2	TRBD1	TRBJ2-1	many	TGTGCCAGCAGTGTATTAGGGGGCAGATACAATGAGCAGTTCTTC	CASSVLGGRYNEQFF
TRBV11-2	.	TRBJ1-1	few	TGTGCCAGCAGCTTCCTAACGGGACAGAACACTGAAGCTTTCTTT	CASSFLTGQNTEAFF
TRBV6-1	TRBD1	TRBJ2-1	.	TGTGCCAGCAGCCAGACAGGGGGAAGTAACAATGAGCAGTTCTTC	CASSQTGGSNNEQFF
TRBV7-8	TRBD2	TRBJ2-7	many	TGTGCCAGCAGACTAGCCTCTAGCGGGGCGTACGAGCAGTACTTC	CASRLASSGAYEQYF
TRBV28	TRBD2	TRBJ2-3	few	TGTGCCAGCAGTCCCCGTGTAACGGGCGGGGGGCGCACAGATACGCAGTATTTT	CASSPRVTGGGRTDTQYF
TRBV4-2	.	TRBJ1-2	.	TGTGCCAGCAGCCAAGCCGGACAGCACTATGGCTACACCTTC	CASSQAGQHYGYTF
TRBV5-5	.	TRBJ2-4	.	TGTGCCAGCAGCTATCGCAAAAACATTCAGTACTTC	CASSYRKNIQYF
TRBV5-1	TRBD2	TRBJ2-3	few	TGCGCCAGCAGCTTTTGGACTAGCGGGGGTAGCACAGATACGCAGTATTTT	CASSFWTSGGSTDTQYF
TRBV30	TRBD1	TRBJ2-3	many	TGTGCCTGGAGTTGGCAGGGGGCGATGAGGACAGATACGCAGTATTTT	CAWSWQGAMRTDTQYF
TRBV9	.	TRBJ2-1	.	TGTGCCAGCAGCGTAACAGAAAGCTCCTACAATGAGCAGTTCTTC	CASSVTESSYNEQFF
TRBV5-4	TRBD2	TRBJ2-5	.	TGTGCCAGCAGGAAAGCGGGGATCCAAGAGACCCAGTACTTC	CASRKAGIQETQYF
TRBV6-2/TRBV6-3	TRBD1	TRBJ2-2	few	TGTGCCAGCAGTTCCGGGACAGGGACCGGGGAGCTGTTTTTT	CASSSGTGTGELFF
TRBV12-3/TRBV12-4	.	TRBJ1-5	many	TGTGCCAGCAGCCCCCAATTGGGAATGAACAATCAGCCCCAGCATTTT	CASSPQLGMNNQPQHF
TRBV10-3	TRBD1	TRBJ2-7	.	TGTGCCATCAAAACCCTGGACAGGGCACCCTACGAGCAGTACTTC	CAIKTLDRAPYEQYF
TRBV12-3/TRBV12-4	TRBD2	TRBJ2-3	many	TGTGCCAGCAGTTTAGTTTTGGGGGGGGGTGCGGATACGCAGTATTTT	CASSLVLGGGADTQYF
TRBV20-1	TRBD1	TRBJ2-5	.	TGCAGTGCTAGGTCAATACAGGGGGATTTGGAGACCCAGAACTTC	CSARSIQGDLETQNF
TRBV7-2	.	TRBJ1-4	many	TGTGCCAGCAGCTTAAGCGCCTCAACTAATGAAAAACTGTTTTTT	CASSLSASTNEKLFF
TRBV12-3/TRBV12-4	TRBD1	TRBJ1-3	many	TGTGCCAGCAAGCGGGACAGCTACTCTGGAAACACCATATATTTT	CASKRDSYSGNTIYF
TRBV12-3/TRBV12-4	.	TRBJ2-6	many	TGTGCCAGCAGTTCACGTTCTGGGGCCAACGTCCTGACTTTC	CASSSRSGANVLTF
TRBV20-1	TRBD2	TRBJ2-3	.	TGCAGTGCCGACGGGACTAGCGGGAGTGGTACGCAGTATTTT	CSADGTSGSGTQYF
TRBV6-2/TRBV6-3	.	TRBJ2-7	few	TGTGCCAGCAGAGCGACAGAGACCTACGAGCAGTACTTC	CASRATETYEQYF
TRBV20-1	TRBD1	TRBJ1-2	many	TGCAGTGCTAGAGTAGGGGGCAACTATGGCTACACCTTC	CSARVGGNYGYTF
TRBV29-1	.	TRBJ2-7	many	TGCAGCGGGACGACTAGGGGCGAGCAGTACTTC	CSGTTRGEQYF
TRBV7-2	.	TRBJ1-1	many	TGTGCCAGCAGCTACCGGCCGGTCCTAAACACTGAAGCTTTCTTT	CASSYRPVLNTEAFF